This T cell receptor beta chain was observed in a study of blood T cell repertoires in COVID-19. Study context: Samples of COVID-19 (acute and convalescent) were obtained from the United States, Italy and Spain.

J lost 2 bases, V lost 10 bases, and 8 bases had no gene match. The CDR3 is 14 residues long. Per germline, CDR1 MNHEY and CDR2 SVGAGI. Original handling: How many nucleated cells were present was estimated from reference gene primer amplification. TCRdb's copy holds only in-frame clones and misses some; the assay was immunoSEQ multiplex PCR. D and trimming come from the DNA, and the V and J calls and clone size come from that table. The sample contains 150,000 or so clones, over 75% of which appear only once. Sequenced material: peripheral blood. The source is a man in his sixties with COVID-19, enrolled during active disease. This chain connects TRBV6-5 to TRBJ2-7; TRBD1 aligns across 10 bases. The CDR3, as DNA: TGTGCCACCGAAATTGGACAGGGGGCCTACGAGCAGTACTTC. As protein: CATEIGQGAYEQYF.